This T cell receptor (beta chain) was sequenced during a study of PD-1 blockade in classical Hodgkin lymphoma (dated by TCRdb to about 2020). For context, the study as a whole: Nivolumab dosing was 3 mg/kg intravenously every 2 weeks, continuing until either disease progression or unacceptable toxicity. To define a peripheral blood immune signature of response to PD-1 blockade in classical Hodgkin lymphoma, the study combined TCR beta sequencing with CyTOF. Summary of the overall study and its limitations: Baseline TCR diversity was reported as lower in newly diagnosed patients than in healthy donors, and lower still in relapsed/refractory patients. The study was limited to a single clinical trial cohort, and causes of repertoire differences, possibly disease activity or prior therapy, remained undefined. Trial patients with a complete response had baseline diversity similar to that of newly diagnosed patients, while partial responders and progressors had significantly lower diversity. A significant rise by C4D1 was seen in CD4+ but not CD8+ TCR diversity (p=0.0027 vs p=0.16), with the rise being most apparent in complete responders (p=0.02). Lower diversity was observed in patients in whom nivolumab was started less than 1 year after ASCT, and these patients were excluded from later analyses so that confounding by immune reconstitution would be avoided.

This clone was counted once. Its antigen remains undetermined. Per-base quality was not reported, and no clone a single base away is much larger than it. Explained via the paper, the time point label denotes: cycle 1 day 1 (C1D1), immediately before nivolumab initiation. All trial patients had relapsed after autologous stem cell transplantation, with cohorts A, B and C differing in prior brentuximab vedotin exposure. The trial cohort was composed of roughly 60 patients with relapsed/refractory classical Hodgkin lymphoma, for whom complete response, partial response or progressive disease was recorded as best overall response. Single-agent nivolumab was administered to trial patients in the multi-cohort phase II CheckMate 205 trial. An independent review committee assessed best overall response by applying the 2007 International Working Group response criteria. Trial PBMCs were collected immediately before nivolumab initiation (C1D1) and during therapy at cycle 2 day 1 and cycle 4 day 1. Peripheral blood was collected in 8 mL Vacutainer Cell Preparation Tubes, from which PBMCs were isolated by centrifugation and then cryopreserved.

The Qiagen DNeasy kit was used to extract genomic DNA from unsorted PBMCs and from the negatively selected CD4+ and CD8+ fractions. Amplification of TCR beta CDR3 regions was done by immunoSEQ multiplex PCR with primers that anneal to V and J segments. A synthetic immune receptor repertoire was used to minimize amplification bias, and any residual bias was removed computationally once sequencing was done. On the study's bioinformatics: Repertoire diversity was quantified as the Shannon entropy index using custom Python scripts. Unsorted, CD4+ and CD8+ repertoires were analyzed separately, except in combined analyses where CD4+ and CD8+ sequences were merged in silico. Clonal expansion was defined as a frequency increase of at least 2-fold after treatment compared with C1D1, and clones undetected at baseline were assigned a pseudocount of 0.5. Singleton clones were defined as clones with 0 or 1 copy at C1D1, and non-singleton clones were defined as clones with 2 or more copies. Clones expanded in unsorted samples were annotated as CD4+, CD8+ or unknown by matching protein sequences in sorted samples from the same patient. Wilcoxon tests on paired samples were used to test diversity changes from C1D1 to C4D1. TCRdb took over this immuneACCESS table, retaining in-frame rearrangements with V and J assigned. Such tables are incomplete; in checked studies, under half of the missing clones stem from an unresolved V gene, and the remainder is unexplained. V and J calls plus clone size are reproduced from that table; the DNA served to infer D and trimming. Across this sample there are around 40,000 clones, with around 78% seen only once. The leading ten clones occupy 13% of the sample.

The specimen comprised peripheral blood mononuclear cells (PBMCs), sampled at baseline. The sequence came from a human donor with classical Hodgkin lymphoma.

The bases read TGTGCTAGTGGCCCCAGCACAGATACGCAGTATTTT. Translated, it reads CASGPSTDTQYF. The rearranged chain carries TRBV12-5 and TRBJ2-3, with no reliable assignment of the D segment. For CDR1 and CDR2, the germline V gene lists LGHNT and FRNRAP. From its cysteine to its phenylalanine, the CDR3 spans 12 amino acids. Only the CDR3 DNA is retained, 36 bases long and in frame from the first base. V and J lose 6 bases and 0 bases, and a span of 4 bases separates them.